What follows describes a single T cell receptor (beta chain). The clone's antigen remains unknown. No much larger clone is present one base from it, and per-base qualities are unavailable. Synthetic TCR analog templates were spiked into each PCR so that absolute template abundance could be estimated from read counts. Using the immunoSEQ assay, TCRbeta CDR3 regions were amplified from genomic DNA with bias-controlled V and J gene primers. Sequencing of rearranged TCRbeta segments was done at approximately 20X coverage. Processing in the source paper ran as follows. Sequencing errors were corrected by clustering, and CDR3s were annotated against IMGT so that V, D and J genes could be assigned. Only productive TCRbeta rearrangements were used in downstream analyses, excluding out-of-frame or stop-codon sequences. Clonality was calculated as one minus the Shannon entropy normalized by the log of the number of unique productive sequences. Clones differing between time points or between blood and tumor were identified using Fisher's exact test with Benjamini-Hochberg correction, with an adjusted p below 0.01 applied as the threshold. TCRdb obtained this table from immuneACCESS and retained in-frame rearrangements with V and J assigned. These tables miss some clones; where compared with another copy, unresolved V genes account for less than half of the shortfall, and the remainder is unexplained. V and J calls and clone size follow that table, whereas D and trimming were derived from the DNA. The sample table records about 100,000 clones; 90% to 95% of these occur just once. The top ten hold roughly 0.93% of the sample.

A total of 25 to 35 patients with locally advanced or metastatic urothelial carcinoma, treated at Memorial Sloan Kettering on a trial protocol, made up the cohort. Peripheral blood mononuclear cells were collected pretreatment and during treatment, with between 1 and 8 total time points per patient. The Qiagen DNeasy Blood extraction kit was used to purify genomic DNA from total PBMCs and from tumor samples. PBMCs were collected pretreatment and during treatment, and were isolated and stored as previously described. This sample stems from a study of PD-L1 blockade in urothelial cancer (dated by TCRdb to 2016 to 2017). For context, the study as a whole: Every patient began therapy around 2014 and was given atezolizumab 1,200 mg intravenously every 3 weeks. Somatic, immune and clinical correlates of response to PD-L1 blockade with atezolizumab in urothelial cancer were the focus of an exploratory multi-omic analysis. Durable clinical benefit was achieved by nine patients and was not achieved by 20 patients. Durable clinical benefit meant progression-free survival longer than 6 months, and TCR features were also tested against progression-free and overall survival. Blood samples were analyzed at 3 weeks after treatment start (second dose) and at 6 weeks after treatment start. Pretreatment blood TCR-seq was available for about 27 patients, at least one posttreatment blood collection was obtained for 25 or so patients, and tumor TCR-seq was available for 25 or so patients. About 85% of the roughly 29 patients were males with bladder-origin urothelial cancer, and about 65% of the roughly 29 reported a prior smoking history. In the same patients, pretreatment tumors underwent whole exome sequencing and RNA sequencing in addition to TCR sequencing. Blood samples yielded a median of approximately 150,000 T cells and more than 80,000 unique TCRs, with median clonality approximately 0.08. Pretreatment tumor samples and matched peripheral blood, collected serially before and after atezolizumab treatment, underwent TCR sequencing. Patients had an ECOG performance status of 0 or 1 and had received between 0 and 3 prior chemotherapy regimens. Study-level results and caveats: Small sample size (n ≈ 29) and many exploratory analyses mean the results are intended to be hypothesis-generating. Improved progression-free and overall survival was associated with having pretreatment peripheral blood TCR clonality below the median. Among patients with durable benefit, tumor-associated TCR clones showed greater expansion in peripheral blood 3 weeks after treatment started (n ≈ 20, p = 0.022).

V trim: 1 base; J trim: 7 bases; unmatched bases: 14. From a lookup of the germline V gene (reference sequence), CDR1 and CDR2 are GTSNPN and SVGIG. The CDR3 has 18 amino acids, counting the end cysteine and phenylalanine. Only the CDR3 portion is preserved as DNA: 54 bases, with reading frame beginning at the first base. This specimen was PBMCs, taken around atezolizumab (anti-PD-L1) treatment. The V and J segments used are TRBV30 and TRBJ2-1, with 12 bases aligning to TRBD1. The receptor was isolated from a woman aged 80 or older with urothelial cancer. At the DNA level, the sequence is TGTGCCTGGAGTGGAGGGACAGGGGGCTCTCTCCGGCGGAATGAGCAGTTCTTC. This sequence encodes CAWSGGTGGSLRRNEQFF.